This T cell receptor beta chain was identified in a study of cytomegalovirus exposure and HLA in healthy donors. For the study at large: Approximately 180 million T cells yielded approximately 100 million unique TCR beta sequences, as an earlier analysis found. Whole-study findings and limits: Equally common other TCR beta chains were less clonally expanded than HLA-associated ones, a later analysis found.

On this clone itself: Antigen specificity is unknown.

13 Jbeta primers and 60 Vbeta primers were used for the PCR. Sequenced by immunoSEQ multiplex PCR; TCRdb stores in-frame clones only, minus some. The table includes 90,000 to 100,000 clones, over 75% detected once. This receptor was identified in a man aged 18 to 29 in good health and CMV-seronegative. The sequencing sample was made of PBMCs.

The CDR3 loop reads CSASGQAEQYF. Here the CDR3 DNA reads TGCAGTGCTTCGGGACAGGCCGAGCAGTACTTC. The chain has TRBV20-1 and TRBJ2-7, with 8 bases that match TRBD1. V lost 5 bases to trimming and J lost 6 bases; unmatched junction nucleotides: 3. The CDR3 sequence is 11 residues long. The germline gives CDR1 DFQATT, CDR2 SNEGSKA (reference sequence).